A selection of T cell receptor beta chains follows, all from one sample in a study of blood T cell repertoires in COVID-19. Profiling relied on immunoSEQ multiplex PCR, and the TCRdb table lists in-frame clones only, not all of them. The sample lists a few hundred thousand clones, about 89% seen once, with about 0.83% in the top ten. Sequenced input: PBMCs or T cells enriched from blood (not recorded which). The origin of the receptors is a woman in her forties who had been exposed to COVID-19. Each CDR3 is given with its conserved first and last residue. A D gene is named only where the DNA matches it firmly. Rows give clone size only sometimes, using once, few, many, or a class for an expanded clone.

j_call clone_size v_call d_call cdr3_aa cdr3_nt
TRBJ1-2 NA TRBV5-6 NA CASSLTALGGYGYTF TGTGCCAGCAGCCTTACCGCCCTAGGGGGCTATGGCTACACCTTC
TRBJ2-7 NA TRBV20-1 NA CSARTRYEQYF TGCAGTGCTCGGACACGTTACGAGCAGTACTTC
TRBJ1-1 once TRBV18 NA CAGAQEGNTEAFF TGTGCCGGTGCTCAGGAGGGGAACACTGAAGCTTTCTTT
TRBJ2-2 NA TRBV7-7 TRBD2 CASSFGSGNPGELFF TGTGCTAGCAGCTTTGGTAGCGGGAATCCCGGGGAGCTGTTTTTT
TRBJ1-4 NA TRBV6-5 NA CASSYNSGKLFF TGTGCCAGCAGTTATAATTCGGGGAAACTGTTTTTT
TRBJ2-2 NA TRBV11-3 TRBD2 CASSWLAGGPYTGELFF TGTGCCAGCAGCTGGTTAGCGGGAGGGCCCTACACCGGGGAGCTGTTTTTT
TRBJ2-2 NA TRBV28 NA CATLLQGRTGELFF TGTGCCACCCTCCTACAGGGTCGCACCGGGGAGCTGTTTTTT
TRBJ1-2 NA TRBV29-1 NA CSVGSDYGYTF TGCAGCGTTGGGTCGGACTATGGCTACACCTTC
TRBJ1-6 NA TRBV9 TRBD1 CASSAGTGNSPLHF TGTGCCAGCAGCGCAGGGACAGGGAACTCACCCCTCCACTTT
TRBJ2-7 NA TRBV7-9 TRBD1 CASSSEDRGIYEQYF TGTGCCAGCAGCTCCGAGGACAGGGGGATCTACGAGCAGTACTTC
TRBJ2-1 once TRBV10-3 TRBD2 CAISDPSGGSGEQFF TGTGCCATCAGTGACCCTAGCGGGGGAAGCGGTGAGCAGTTCTTC
TRBJ2-7 NA TRBV5-4 TRBD1 CASSLRGTGVGEQYF TGTGCCAGCAGCTTGCGGGGGACAGGGGTAGGCGAGCAGTACTTC
TRBJ1-1 NA TRBV19 TRBD1 CASSILTGGASEAFF TGTGCCAGTAGTATCTTGACAGGGGGCGCATCTGAAGCTTTCTTT
TRBJ1-1 NA TRBV4-1 NA CASSQDRSYRVEDTEAFF TGCGCCAGCAGCCAAGATCGGAGTTACAGGGTGGAGGACACTGAAGCTTTCTTT
TRBJ1-1 NA TRBV10-2 TRBD1 CASSSGQGTDTEAFF TGCGCCAGCAGTTCGGGACAGGGGACGGACACTGAAGCTTTCTTT
TRBJ2-5 NA TRBV7-3 NA CASSPNQETQYF TGTGCCAGCAGCCCAAATCAAGAGACCCAGTACTTC
TRBJ2-7 few TRBV12-3/TRBV12-4 NA CASSLVLSYEQYF TGTGCCAGCAGTTTAGTACTCTCCTACGAGCAGTACTTC
TRBJ1-1 NA TRBV6-6 NA CASSREASLRDTEAFF TGTGCCAGCTCGCGAGAGGCGTCCCTCCGGGACACTGAAGCTTTCTTT
TRBJ2-7 NA TRBV5-6 NA CASSLGGVPYEQYF TGTGCCAGCAGCTTAGGGGGGGTCCCCTACGAGCAGTACTTC
TRBJ1-2 few TRBV9 NA CASSVGPGTGYTF TGTGCCAGCAGCGTAGGTCCGGGTACTGGCTACACCTTC
TRBJ2-1 NA TRBV24-1 TRBD2 CATSDPAGGYNEQFF TGTGCCACCAGTGACCCCGCGGGGGGTTACAATGAGCAGTTCTTC
TRBJ2-3 NA TRBV7-9 TRBD2 CASSSRLAGVPTDTQYF TGTGCCAGCAGCTCTAGACTAGCGGGAGTTCCCACAGATACGCAGTATTTT
TRBJ1-1 NA TRBV6-2/TRBV6-3 NA CASSWTPDTEAFF TGTGCCAGCAGTTGGACACCTGACACTGAAGCTTTCTTT
TRBJ1-2 NA TRBV19 NA CASRFRRPAGGYTF TGTGCCAGTAGGTTCAGGAGACCTGCGGGTGGCTACACCTTC
TRBJ1-2 NA TRBV7-8 NA CASSLRQSGGYTF TGTGCCAGCAGCTTAAGACAGTCCGGCGGCTACACCTTC
TRBJ1-5 NA TRBV19 NA CASSTPGPQHF TGTGCCAGTAGTACTCCAGGGCCCCAGCATTTT
TRBJ1-2 few TRBV12-5 TRBD1 CASGSGQPGRVNYGYTF TGTGCTAGTGGTTCGGGACAGCCCGGTAGGGTTAACTATGGCTACACCTTC
TRBJ1-4 NA TRBV30 NA CAWSVRLGATNEKLFF TGTGCCTGGAGTGTACGGTTAGGGGCAACTAATGAAAAACTGTTTTTT
TRBJ2-5 NA TRBV2 TRBD2 CASSRAGLAGDLETQYF TGTGCCAGCTCCAGGGCGGGACTAGCGGGAGATTTGGAGACCCAGTACTTC
TRBJ1-2 NA TRBV6-5 NA CASRGEGVKGYTF TGTGCCAGCAGGGGGGAGGGGGTAAAAGGCTACACCTTC